This TCR beta chain was sequenced for a study of response to subunit inactivated influenza vaccine. TCRdb reprocessed the RT-PCR reads via MiXCR and lists one record per CDR3 protein. The data show about 570,000 distinct CDR3 sequences, approximately 10% seen once. CDR1 and CDR2 (germline): SGDLS, YYNGEE. CDR3 length: 14 amino acids. Trimming pared 0 bases from V and 6 bases from J, leaving 13 bases between. Ten or more counts support this clonotype. The data were also submitted as part of a second study, on T cells expressing NK-cell markers. That work contributes: Generation of TCR beta cDNA was performed by 5'RACE template switching incorporating UMIs.

The chain employs TRBV9 and TRBJ2-7; the D gene could be TRBD1 or TRBD2 (5 bases each). This specimen was PBMCs from blood, taken on the day of vaccination. This TCR came from a man between 45 and 60 years old who received an inactivated influenza vaccine. The CDR3 region is CASSVGGEQVEQYF. CDR3 DNA sequence: TGTGCCAGCAGCGTAGGAGGGGAACAAGTCGAGCAGTACTTC.